The following is a T cell receptor beta chain sequence with its context. These data originate in a study of T cell changes during pregnancy in multiple sclerosis. TCRdb keeps only in-frame clones here, not all; method: immunoSEQ multiplex PCR. This sample has approximately 92,000 clones, with around 94% found just once. The CDR3 contains 12 residues. Trimming cost V 4 bases and J 8 bases, with 12 bases left between them. Germline CDR1 and CDR2: SQVTM and ANQGSEA. The J gene is TRBJ2-1, the V gene TRBV29-1; tentative D call: TRBD2 (6 bases). The sequence was obtained from a female donor with multiple sclerosis, enrolled in a pregnancy study. The sample here was peripheral blood, taken in the first trimester of pregnancy. The CDR3 nucleotides read TGCAGCGTTGTTGGGAGGCGGGATGAGCAGTTCTTC. This gives the protein CSVVGRRDEQFF.